This T cell receptor (beta chain) was profiled in a study of PD-L1 blockade in urothelial cancer. Study context: Atezolizumab therapy began for patients around 2014, dosed at 1,200 mg intravenously every 3 weeks. The median T cell count in blood samples was 141,255.

V lost 0 bases to trimming and J lost 7 bases; unmatched junction nucleotides: 7. This CDR3 is built from 15 residues. Germline CDR1 is MGHRA and CDR2 is YSYEKL. The assay was immunoSEQ multiplex PCR, and TCRdb's table has in-frame clones only and misses some. The sample lists approximately 80,000 clones, roughly 87% occurring once. The sequenced sample was PBMCs, obtained around atezolizumab (anti-PD-L1) treatment. The clonotype originates from a man in his 70s with urothelial cancer. This rearrangement joins TRBV4-1 to TRBJ2-7, with TRBD2 identical over 9 bases. The CDR3 DNA sequence: TGCGCCAGCAGCCAAGAGGGTAGCGGGGGTGGGGAGCAGTACTTC. Translating gives CASSQEGSGGGEQYF.